This T cell receptor (beta chain) was profiled in a study of cytotoxic CD8 clonotypes in ibrutinib-treated CLL. Across the study: Around 25 partial and 2 complete responses; at median 68 months, about 14 remitted, roughly 12 progressed.

Clones were sequenced by immunoSEQ multiplex PCR, and TCRdb holds only the in-frame ones, with some missing. The sample has some 300,000 clones; about 80% are singletons. V lost 8 bases to trimming and J lost 3 bases; unmatched junction nucleotides: 2. CDR1 is WSHSY, CDR2 SAAADI, per germline. The CDR3 runs to 12 residues. Study-level points and caveats: Higher circulating CD8+ T-cell counts strongly accompanied higher baseline clonality, above age-matched healthy donors. Sampling times differed between sustained-remission and progressing patients.

Concerning this clone itself: Antigen: not known.

The V gene is TRBV10-2, the J gene TRBJ1-2; 8 nucleotides match TRBD1. The sample consisted of PBMCs, taken before ibrutinib treatment. The origin of this receptor is a human donor with chronic lymphocytic leukemia. CDR3 amino acids: CASLDRDYGYTF. The CDR3 coding sequence is TGCGCCAGCCTGGACAGGGACTATGGCTACACCTTC.